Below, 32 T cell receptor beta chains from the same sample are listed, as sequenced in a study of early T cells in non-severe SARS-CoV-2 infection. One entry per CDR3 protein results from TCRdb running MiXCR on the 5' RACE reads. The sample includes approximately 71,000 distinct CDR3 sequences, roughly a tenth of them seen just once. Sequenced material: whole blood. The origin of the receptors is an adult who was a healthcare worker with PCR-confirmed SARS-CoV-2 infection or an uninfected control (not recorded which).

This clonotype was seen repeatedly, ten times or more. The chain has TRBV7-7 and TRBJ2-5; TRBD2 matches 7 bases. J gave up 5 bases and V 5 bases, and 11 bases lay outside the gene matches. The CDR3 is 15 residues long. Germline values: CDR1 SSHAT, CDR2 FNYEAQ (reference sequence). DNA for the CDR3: TGTGCCAGCAGCCCAGCGGGGCGGTACGAGGAGACCCAGTACTTC. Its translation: CASSPAGRYEETQYF.

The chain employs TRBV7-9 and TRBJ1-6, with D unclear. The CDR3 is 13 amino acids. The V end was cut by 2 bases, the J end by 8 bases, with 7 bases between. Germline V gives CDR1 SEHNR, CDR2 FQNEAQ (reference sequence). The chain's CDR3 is CASSLIGDSPLHF. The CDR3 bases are TGTGCCAGCAGCTTAATTGGGGATTCACCCCTCCACTTT.

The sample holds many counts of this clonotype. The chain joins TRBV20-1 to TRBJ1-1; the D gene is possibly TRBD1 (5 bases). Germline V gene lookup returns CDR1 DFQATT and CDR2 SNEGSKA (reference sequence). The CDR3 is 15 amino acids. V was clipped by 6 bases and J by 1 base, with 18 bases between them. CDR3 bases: TGCAGTGCCCCCAAGAGGGGACGTCGGAACACTGAAGCTTTCTTT. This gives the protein CSAPKRGRRNTEAFF.

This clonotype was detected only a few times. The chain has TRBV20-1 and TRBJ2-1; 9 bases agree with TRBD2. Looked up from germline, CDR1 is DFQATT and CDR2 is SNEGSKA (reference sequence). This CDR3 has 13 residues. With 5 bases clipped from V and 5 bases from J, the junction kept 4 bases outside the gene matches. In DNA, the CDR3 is TGCAGTGCTCCCGGGACTAGCAACAATGAGCAGTTCTTC. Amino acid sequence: CSAPGTSNNEQFF.

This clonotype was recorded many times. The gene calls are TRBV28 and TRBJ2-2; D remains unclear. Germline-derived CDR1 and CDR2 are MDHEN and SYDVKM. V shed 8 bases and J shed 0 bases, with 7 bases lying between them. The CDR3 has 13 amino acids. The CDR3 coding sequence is TGTGCCAGCCCAACACCGAACACCGGGGAGCTGTTTTTT. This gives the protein CASPTPNTGELFF.

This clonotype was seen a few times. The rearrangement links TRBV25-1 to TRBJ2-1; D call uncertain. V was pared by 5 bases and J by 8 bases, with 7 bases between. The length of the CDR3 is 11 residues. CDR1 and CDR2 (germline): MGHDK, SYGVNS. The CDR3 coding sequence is TGTGCCAGCAGTCAAAGACATGAGCAGTTCTTC. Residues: CASSQRHEQFF.

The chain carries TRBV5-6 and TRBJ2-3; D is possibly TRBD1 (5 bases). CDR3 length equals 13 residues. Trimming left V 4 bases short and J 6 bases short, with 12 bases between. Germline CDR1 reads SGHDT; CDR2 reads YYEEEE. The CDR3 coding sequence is TGTGCCAGCAGCACCTTAGGGGTTGATACGCAGTATTTT. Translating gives CASSTLGVDTQYF.

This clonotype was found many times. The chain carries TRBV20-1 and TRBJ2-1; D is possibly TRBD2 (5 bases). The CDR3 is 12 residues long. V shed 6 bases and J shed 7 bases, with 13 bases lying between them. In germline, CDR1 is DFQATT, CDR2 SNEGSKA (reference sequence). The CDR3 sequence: CSAYQRSNEQFF. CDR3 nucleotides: TGCAGTGCGTACCAGCGGAGTAATGAGCAGTTCTTC.

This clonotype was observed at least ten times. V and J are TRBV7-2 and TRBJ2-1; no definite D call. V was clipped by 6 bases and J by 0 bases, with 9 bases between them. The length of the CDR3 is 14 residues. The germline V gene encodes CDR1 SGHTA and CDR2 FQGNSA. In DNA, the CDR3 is TGTGCCAGCAGATACGCTAACTCCTACAATGAGCAGTTCTTC. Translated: CASRYANSYNEQFF.

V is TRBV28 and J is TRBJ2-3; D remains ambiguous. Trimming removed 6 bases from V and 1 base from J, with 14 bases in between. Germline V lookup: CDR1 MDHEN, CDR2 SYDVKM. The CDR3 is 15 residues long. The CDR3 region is CASRLGSQGTDTQYF. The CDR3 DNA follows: TGTGCCAGCAGACTTGGGTCGCAGGGCACAGATACGCAGTATTTT.

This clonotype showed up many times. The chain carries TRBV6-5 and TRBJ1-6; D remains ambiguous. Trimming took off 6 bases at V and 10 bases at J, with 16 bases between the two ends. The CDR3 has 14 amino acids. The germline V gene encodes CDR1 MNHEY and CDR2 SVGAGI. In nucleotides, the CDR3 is TGTGCCAGCAGCCTACCCTCAAAGGGATCACCCCTCCACTTT. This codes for CASSLPSKGSPLHF.

The CDR3 spells CSVGEWGTGELFF. The CDR3 DNA is TGCAGCGTTGGGGAGTGGGGCACCGGGGAGCTGTTTTTT. The V gene is TRBV29-1, the J gene TRBJ2-2, with D maybe TRBD2 (5 bases). Germline CDR1 is SQVTM and CDR2 is ANQGSEA. V lost 4 bases and J 4 bases, leaving 10 bases between the germline ends. This CDR3 contains 13 residues.

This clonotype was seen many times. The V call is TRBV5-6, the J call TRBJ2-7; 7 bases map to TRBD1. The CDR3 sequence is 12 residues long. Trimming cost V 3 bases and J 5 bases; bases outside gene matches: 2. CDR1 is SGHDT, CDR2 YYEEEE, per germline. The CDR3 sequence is CASSYDRDEQYF. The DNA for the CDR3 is TGTGCCAGCAGCTACGACAGGGACGAGCAGTACTTC.

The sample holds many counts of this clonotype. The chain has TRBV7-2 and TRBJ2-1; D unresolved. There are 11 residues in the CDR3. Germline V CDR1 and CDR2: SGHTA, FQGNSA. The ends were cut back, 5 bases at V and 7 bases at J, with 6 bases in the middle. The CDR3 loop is CASSPRNEQFF. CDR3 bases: TGTGCCAGCAGCCCCCGAAATGAGCAGTTCTTC. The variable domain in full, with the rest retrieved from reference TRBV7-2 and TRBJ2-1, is GAGVSQSPSNKVTEKGKDVELRCDPISGHTALYWYRQSLGQGLEFLIYFQGNSAPDKSGLPSDRFSAERTGGSVSTLTIQRTQQEDSAVYLCASSPRNEQFFGPGTRLTVL.

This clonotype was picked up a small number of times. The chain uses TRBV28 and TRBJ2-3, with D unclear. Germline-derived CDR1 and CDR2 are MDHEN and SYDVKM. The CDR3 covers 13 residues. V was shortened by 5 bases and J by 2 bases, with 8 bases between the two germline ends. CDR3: CASSGWDTDTQYF. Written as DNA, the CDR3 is TGTGCCAGCAGTGGGTGGGACACAGATACGCAGTATTTT.

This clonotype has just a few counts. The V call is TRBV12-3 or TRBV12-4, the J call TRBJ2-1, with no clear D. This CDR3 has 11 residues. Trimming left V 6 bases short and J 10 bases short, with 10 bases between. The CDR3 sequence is CASSRRMEQFF. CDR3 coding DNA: TGTGCCAGCAGCAGGCGGATGGAGCAGTTCTTC.

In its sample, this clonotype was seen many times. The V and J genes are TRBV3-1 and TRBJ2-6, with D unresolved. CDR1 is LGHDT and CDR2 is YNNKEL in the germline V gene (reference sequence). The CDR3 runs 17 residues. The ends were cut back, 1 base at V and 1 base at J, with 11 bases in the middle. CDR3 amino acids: CASSQASWVSGANVLTF. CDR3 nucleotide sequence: TGTGCCAGCAGCCAAGCTTCATGGGTGTCTGGGGCCAACGTCCTGACTTTC.

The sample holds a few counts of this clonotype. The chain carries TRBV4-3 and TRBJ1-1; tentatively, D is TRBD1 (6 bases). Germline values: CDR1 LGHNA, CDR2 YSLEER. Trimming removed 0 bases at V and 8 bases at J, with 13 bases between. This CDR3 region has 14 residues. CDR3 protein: CASSQDRGALEAFF. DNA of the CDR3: TGCGCCAGCAGCCAAGATCGGGGGGCGCTCGAAGCTTTCTTT.

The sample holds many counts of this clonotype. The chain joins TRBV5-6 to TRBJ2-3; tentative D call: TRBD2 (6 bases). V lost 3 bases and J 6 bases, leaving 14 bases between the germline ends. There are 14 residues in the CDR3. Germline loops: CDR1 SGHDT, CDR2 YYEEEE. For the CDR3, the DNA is TGTGCCAGCAGCTCCCCCCAGGCGGGGGATACGCAGTATTTT. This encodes CASSSPQAGDTQYF.

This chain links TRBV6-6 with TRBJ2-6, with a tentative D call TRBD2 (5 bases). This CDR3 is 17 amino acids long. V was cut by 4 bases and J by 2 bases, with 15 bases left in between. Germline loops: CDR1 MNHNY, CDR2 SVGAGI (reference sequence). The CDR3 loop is CASSFIFPGTGANVLTF. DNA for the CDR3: TGTGCCAGCAGTTTTATCTTTCCGGGGACTGGGGCCAACGTCCTGACTTTC.

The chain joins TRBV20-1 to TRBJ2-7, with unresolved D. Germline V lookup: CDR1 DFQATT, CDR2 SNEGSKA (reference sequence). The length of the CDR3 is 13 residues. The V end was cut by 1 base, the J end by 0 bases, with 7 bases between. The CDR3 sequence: CSARVESSYEQYF. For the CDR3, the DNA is TGCAGTGCTAGAGTAGAAAGCTCCTACGAGCAGTACTTC.

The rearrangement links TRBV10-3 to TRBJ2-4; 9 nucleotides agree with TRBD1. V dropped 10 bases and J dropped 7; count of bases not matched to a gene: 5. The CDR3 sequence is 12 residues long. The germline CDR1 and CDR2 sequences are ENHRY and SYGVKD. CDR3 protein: CATVGQGNIQYF. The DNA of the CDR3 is TGTGCCACCGTGGGACAGGGCAACATTCAGTACTTC.

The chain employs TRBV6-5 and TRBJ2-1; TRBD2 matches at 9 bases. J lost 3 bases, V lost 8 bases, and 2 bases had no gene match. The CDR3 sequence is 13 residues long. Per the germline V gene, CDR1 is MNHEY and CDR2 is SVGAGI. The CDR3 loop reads CASGREGYNEQFF. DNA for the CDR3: TGTGCCAGCGGGCGGGAGGGCTACAATGAGCAGTTCTTC.

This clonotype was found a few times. The DNA for the CDR3 is TGTGCCAGTAATAAGCGGGAGGGGGACAATGAGCAGTTCTTC. Its translation is CASNKREGDNEQFF. V gene TRBV19 combines with J gene TRBJ2-1, with 10 bases aligning to TRBD2. This CDR3 has 14 residues. Germline V CDR1 and CDR2: LNHDA, SQIVND (reference sequence). J gave up 5 bases and V 7 bases, and 5 bases lay outside the gene matches.

The CDR3 DNA sequence: TGCAGTGCTATATCTGACCTAAATCAGCCCCAGCATTTT. It encodes CSAISDLNQPQHF. V gene TRBV20-1 combines with J gene TRBJ1-5; D unresolved. This CDR3 has 13 amino acids. The V end lost 4 bases, the J end lost 4 bases, and 11 bases lay between the germline ends. Germline CDR1 and CDR2: DFQATT and SNEGSKA (reference sequence).

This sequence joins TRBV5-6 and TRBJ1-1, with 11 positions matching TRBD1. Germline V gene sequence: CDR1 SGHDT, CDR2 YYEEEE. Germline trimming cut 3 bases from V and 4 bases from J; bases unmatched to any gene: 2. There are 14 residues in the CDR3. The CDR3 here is CASSSGQGATEAFF. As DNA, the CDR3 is TGTGCCAGCAGCTCTGGACAGGGGGCCACTGAAGCTTTCTTT.

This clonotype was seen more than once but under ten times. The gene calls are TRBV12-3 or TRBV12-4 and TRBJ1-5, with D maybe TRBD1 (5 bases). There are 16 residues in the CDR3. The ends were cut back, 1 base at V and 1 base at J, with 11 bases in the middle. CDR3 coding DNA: TGTGCCAGCAGTTTAGAGTTATGGGGGAGCAATCAGCCCCAGCATTTT. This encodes CASSLELWGSNQPQHF.

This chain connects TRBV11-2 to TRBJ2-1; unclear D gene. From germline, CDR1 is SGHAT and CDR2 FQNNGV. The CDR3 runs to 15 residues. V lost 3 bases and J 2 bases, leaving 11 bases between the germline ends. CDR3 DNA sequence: TGTGCCAGCAGCTTCTTCGGTGGGCCCTACAATGAGCAGTTCTTC. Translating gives CASSFFGGPYNEQFF.

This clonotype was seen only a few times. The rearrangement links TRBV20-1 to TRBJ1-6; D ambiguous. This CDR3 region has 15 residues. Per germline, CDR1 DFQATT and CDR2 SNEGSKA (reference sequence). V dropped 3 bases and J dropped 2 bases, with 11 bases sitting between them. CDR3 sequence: CSARWGDAYNSPLHF. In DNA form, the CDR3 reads TGCAGTGCTAGGTGGGGAGACGCCTATAATTCACCCCTCCACTTT.

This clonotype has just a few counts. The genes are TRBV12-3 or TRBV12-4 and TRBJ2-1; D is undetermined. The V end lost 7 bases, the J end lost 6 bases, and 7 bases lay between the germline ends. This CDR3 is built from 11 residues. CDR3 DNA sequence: TGTGCCAGCACCACCCTCAATGAGCAGTTCTTC. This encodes CASTTLNEQFF.

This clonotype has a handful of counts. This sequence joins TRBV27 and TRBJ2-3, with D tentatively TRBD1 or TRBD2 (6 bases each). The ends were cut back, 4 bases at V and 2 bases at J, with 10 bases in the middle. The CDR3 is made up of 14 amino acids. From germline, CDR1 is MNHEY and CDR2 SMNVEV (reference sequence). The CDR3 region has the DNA TGTGCCAGCAGTTGGGGGGCACCCACAGATACGCAGTATTTT. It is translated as CASSWGAPTDTQYF.

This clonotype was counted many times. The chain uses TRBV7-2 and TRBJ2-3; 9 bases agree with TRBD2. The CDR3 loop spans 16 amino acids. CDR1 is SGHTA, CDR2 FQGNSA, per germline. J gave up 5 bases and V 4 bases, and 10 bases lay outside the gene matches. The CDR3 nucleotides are TGTGCCAGCAGCTCGAAAGCGGGAGGCGGGATAGATACGCAGTATTTT. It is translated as CASSSKAGGGIDTQYF.